The 3 T cell receptor beta chains below come from one sample, sequenced in a study of control samples from healthy donors and cancer patients (TCRdb year 2020). Library preparation was by the immunoSEQ multiplex PCR assay. TCRdb holds this immuneACCESS table with in-frame rearrangements only. Some clones are missing; in checked studies, unresolved V genes explain under half, and the rest has no known cause. Recorded for this sample are fewer than 150,000 clones; 90% of them occurred a single time. The ten biggest clones cover roughly 2.7% of the sample. The sequencing input was blood. These receptors were obtained from a man between 18 and 29 years old in good health.

The chain recombines TRBV12-3 or TRBV12-4 with TRBJ2-5, with D tentatively TRBD1 (5 bases). This CDR3 is 11 amino acids long. Trimming shortened V by 6 bases and J by 3 bases, and 5 bases separated the two germline ends. The CDR3 bases are TGTGCCAGCAGAGGGGAAGAGACCCAGTACTTC. It translates to CASRGEETQYF.

This clone appeared a few times. This chain uses TRBV5-4 with TRBJ1-5; D is perhaps TRBD1 (5 bases). The germline V gene has CDR1 SGHNT and CDR2 YYREEE (reference sequence). The CDR3 extends over 14 amino acids. The V and J ends lost 3 bases and 9 bases respectively, with 16 bases between them. CDR3 in amino acids: CASSSGTDGSPQHF. As DNA, the CDR3 is TGTGCCAGCAGCTCTGGGACGGATGGATCGCCCCAGCATTTT.

This clone was seen a handful of times. CDR3 amino acids: CASSQDGQGWQPQHF. The CDR3 coding sequence is TGCGCCAGCAGCCAAGATGGGCAGGGTTGGCAGCCCCAGCATTTT. This chain connects TRBV4-1 to TRBJ1-5; D might be TRBD1 (5 bases). Germline lookup yields CDR1 MGHRA and CDR2 YSYEKL. The CDR3 length is 15 residues. The V and J ends lost 0 bases and 7 bases respectively, with 13 bases between them.